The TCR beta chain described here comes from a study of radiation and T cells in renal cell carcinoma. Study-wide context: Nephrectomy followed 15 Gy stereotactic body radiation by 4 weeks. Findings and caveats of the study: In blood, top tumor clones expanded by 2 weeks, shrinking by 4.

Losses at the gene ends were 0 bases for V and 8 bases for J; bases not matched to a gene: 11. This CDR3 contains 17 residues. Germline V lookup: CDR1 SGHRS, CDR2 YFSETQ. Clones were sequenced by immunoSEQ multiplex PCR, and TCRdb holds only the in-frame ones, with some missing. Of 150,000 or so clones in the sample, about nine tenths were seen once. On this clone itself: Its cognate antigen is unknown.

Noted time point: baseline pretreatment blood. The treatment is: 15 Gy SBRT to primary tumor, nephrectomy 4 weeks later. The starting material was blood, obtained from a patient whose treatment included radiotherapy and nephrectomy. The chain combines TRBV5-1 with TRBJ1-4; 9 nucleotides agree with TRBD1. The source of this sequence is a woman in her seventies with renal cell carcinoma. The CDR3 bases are TGCGCCAGCAGCTTGGGAACTCTGACAGGGGGACGGGAAAAACTGTTTTTT. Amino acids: CASSLGTLTGGREKLFF.